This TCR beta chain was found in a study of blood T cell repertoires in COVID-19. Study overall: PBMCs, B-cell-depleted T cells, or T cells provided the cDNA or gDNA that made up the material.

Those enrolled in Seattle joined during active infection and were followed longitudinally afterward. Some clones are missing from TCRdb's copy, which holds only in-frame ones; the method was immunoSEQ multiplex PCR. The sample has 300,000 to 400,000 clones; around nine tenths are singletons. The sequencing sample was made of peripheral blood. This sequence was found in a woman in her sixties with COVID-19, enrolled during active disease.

Here the CDR3 reads CASSPQGPYEQYF. CDR3 bases: TGTGCCAGCAGTCCTCAGGGTCCCTACGAGCAGTACTTC. The rearrangement links TRBV6-5 to TRBJ2-7, with D possibly matching TRBD1 (5 bases). This CDR3 is built from 13 residues. The germline V and J ends were trimmed by 5 bases and 2 bases, with 10 bases remaining between them. Germline values: CDR1 MNHEY, CDR2 SVGAGI.